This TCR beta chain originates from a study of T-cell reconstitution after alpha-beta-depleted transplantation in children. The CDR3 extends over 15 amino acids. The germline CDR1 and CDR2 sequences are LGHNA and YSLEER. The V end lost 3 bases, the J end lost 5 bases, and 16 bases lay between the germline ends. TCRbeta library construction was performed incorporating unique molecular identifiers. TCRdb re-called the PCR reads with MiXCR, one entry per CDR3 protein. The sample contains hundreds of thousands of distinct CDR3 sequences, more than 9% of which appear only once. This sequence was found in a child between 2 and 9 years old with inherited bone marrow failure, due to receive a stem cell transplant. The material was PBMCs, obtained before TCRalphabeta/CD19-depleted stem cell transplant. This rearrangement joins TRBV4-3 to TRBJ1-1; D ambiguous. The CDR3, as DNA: TGCGCCAGCAGCCAGCCCCAGGCAGCGCTTACTGAAGCTTTCTTT. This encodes CASSQPQAALTEAFF.